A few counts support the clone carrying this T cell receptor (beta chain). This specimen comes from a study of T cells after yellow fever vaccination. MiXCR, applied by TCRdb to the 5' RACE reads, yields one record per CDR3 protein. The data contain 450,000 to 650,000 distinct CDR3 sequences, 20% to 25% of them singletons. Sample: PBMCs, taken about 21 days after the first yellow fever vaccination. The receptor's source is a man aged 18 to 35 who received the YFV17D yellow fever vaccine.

CDR3 in amino acids: CATSDPDGGATDTQYF. DNA for the CDR3: TGTGCCACCAGTGACCCGGACGGCGGGGCGACAGATACGCAGTATTTT. The genes are TRBV24-1 and TRBJ2-3; D may be TRBD2 (6 bases). Per the germline V gene, CDR1 is KGHDR and CDR2 is SFDVKD. The CDR3 is 16 residues long. V dropped 4 bases and J dropped 3 bases, with 16 bases sitting between them.